This T cell receptor beta chain came from a study of T cells after yellow fever vaccination. Whole-study context: Preparation of the low-cell-number fractions used SMART-Seq v4 Ultra Low Input. Study results and limitations: Although the secondary response was weaker, it peaked faster, at day 5 versus 15. Of the clonotypes, a small share occurred in both CD4 and CD8 compartments.

Generation of TCR cDNA used 5'RACE template switching (which added a universal primer site and UMIs). MiXCR, applied by TCRdb to the 5' RACE reads, yields one record per CDR3 protein. The sample shows around 310,000 distinct CDR3 sequences, around 4.3% of them seen only once. This clonotype was seen ten or more times. The antigen remains unidentified. Trimming took 4 bases from V and 11 from J; bases not matched to a gene: 9. The CDR3 covers 13 residues. Looked up from germline, CDR1 is SGDLS and CDR2 is YYNGEE. The chain employs TRBV9 and TRBJ1-2, with TRBD1 identical over 9 bases. Sequencing was performed on PBMCs, taken 15 days after the yellow fever booster vaccination. This sequence was found in a man between 18 and 35 years old who received the YFV17D yellow fever vaccine. The CDR3 reads CASSPIGTGFYTF. The CDR3 nucleotides are TGTGCCAGCAGCCCAATCGGGACAGGGTTTTACACCTTC. The full variable domain, rest sourced from reference TRBV9 and TRBJ1-2, is DSGVTQTPKHLITATGQRVTLRCSPRSGDLSVYWYQQSLDQGLQFLIQYYNGEERAKGNILERFSAQQFPDLHSELNLSSLELGDSALYFCASSPIGTGFYTFGSGTRLTVV.